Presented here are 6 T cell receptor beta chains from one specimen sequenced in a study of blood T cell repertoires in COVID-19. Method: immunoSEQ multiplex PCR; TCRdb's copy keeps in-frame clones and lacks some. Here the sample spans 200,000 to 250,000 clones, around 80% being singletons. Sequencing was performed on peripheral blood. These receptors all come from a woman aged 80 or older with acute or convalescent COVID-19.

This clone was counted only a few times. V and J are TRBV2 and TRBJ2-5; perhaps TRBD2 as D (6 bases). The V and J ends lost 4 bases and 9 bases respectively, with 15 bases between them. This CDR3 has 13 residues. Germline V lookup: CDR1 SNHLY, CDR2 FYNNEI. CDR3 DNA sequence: TGTGCCAGCAGTGTAGGGCAGTCGGGGGCCCAGTACTTC. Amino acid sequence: CASSVGQSGAQYF.

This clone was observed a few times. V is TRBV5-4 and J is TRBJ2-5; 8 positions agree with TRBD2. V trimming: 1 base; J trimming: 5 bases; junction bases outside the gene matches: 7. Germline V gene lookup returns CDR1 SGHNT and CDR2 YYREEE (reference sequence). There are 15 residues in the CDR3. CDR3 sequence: CASSLTGGPPETQYF. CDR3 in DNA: TGTGCCAGCAGCTTGACGGGAGGGCCCCCCGAGACCCAGTACTTC.

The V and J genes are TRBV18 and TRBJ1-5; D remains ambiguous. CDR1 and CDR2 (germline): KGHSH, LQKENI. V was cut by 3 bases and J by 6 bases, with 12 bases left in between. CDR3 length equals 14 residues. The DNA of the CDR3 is TGTGCCAGCTCACCGCCCGGGGAGGGTCAGCCCCAGCATTTT. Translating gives CASSPPGEGQPQHF. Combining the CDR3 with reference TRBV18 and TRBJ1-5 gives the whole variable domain NAGVMQNPRHLVRRRGQEARLRCSPMKGHSHVYWYRQLPEEGLKFMVYLQKENIIDESGMPKERFSAEFPKEGPSILRIQQVVRGDSAAYFCASSPPGEGQPQHFGDGTRLSIL.

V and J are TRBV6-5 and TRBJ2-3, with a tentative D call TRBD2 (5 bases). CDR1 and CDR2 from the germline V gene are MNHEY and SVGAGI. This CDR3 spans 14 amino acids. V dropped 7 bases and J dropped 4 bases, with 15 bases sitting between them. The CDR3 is CASNPGNSADTQYF. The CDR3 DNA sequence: TGTGCCAGCAACCCGGGAAATAGCGCAGATACGCAGTATTTT.

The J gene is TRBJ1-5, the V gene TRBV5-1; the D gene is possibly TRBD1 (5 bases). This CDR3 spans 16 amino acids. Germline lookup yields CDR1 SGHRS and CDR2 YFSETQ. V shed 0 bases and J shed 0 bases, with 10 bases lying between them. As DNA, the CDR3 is TGCGCCAGCAGCTTGGGGCTAGGGGATAGCAATCAGCCCCAGCATTTT. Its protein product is CASSLGLGDSNQPQHF.

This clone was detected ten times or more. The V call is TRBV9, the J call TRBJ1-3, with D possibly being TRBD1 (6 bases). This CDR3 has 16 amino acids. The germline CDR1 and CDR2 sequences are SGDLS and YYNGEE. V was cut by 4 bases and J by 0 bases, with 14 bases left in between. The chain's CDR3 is CASSMDQGTSGNTIYF. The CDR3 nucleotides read TGTGCCAGCAGCATGGATCAGGGGACCTCTGGAAACACCATATATTTT.